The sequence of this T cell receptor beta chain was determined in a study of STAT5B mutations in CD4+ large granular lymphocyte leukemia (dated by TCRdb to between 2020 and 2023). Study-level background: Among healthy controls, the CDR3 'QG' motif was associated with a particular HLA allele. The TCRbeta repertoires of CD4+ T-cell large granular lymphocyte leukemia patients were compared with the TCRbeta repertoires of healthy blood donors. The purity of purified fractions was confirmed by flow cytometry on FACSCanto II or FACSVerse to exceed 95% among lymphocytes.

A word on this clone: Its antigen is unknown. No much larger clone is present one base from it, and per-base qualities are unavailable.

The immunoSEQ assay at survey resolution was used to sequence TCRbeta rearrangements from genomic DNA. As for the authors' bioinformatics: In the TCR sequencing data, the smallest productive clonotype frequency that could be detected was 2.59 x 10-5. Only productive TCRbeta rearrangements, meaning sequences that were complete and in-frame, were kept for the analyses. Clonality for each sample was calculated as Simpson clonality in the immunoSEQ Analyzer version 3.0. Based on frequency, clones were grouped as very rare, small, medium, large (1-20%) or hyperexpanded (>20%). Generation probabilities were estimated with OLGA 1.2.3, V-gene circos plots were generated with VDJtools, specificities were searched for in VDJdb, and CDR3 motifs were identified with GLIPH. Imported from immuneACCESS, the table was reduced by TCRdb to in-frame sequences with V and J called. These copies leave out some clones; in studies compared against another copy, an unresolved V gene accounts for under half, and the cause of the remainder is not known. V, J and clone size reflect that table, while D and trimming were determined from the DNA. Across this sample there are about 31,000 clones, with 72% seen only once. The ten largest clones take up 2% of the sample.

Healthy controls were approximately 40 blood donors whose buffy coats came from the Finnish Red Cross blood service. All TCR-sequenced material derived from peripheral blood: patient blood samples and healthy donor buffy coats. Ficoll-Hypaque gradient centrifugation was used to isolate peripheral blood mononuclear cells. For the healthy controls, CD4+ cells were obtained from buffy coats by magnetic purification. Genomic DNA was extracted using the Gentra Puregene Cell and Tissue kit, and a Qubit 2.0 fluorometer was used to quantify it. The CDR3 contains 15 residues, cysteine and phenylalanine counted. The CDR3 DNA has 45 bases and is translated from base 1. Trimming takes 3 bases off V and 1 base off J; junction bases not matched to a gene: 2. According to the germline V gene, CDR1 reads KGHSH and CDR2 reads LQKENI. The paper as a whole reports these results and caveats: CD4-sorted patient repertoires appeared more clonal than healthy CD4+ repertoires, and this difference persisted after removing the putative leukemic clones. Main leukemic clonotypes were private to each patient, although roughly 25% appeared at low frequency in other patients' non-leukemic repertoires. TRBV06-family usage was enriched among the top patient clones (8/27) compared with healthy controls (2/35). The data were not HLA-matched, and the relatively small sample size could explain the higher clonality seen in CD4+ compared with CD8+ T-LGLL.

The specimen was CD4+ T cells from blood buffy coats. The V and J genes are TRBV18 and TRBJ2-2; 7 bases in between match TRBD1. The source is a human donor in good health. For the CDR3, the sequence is CASSPGQRNTGELFF. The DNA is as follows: TGTGCCAGCTCACCGGGACAGAGGAACACCGGGGAGCTGTTTTTT.